A single sample is the source of the 12 T cell receptor beta chains below, sequenced in a study of blood T cells in healthy people across ages. A second 7 to 11 cycle PCR used barcoded and J-beta primers. Each CDR3 protein is one row after TCRdb ran MiXCR on the 5' RACE reads. The data show hundreds of thousands of distinct CDR3 sequences, under 55% seen once. Material: blood. Receptor source: a man in his 60s in good health.

The chain links TRBV20-1 to TRBJ2-1; D remains ambiguous. Trimming removed 0 bases at V and 2 bases at J, with 11 bases between. Germline V lookup: CDR1 DFQATT, CDR2 SNEGSKA (reference sequence). This CDR3 has 15 residues. The CDR3 loop reads CSAREGRLAYNEQFF. The CDR3 nucleotides read TGCAGTGCTAGAGAGGGTCGGCTAGCCTACAATGAGCAGTTCTTC.

This clonotype was picked up a small number of times. The rearrangement links TRBV7-9 to TRBJ2-7, with a tentative D call TRBD2 (5 bases). The CDR3 is 13 amino acids. Germline values: CDR1 SEHNR, CDR2 FQNEAQ (reference sequence). V lost 8 bases, J lost 0 bases, and 11 bases lay in between. In DNA, the CDR3 is TGTGCCAGCGGCCCCGCGGGCTCCTACGAGCAGTACTTC. Its protein is CASGPAGSYEQYF.

This clonotype showed up just a few times. The chain links TRBV5-1 to TRBJ2-7, with TRBD2 matching 8 bases. The better agreement between TRBJ2-5 and the DNA end casts doubt on the J call. This CDR3 spans 16 amino acids. Germline CDR1 is SGHRS and CDR2 is YFSETQ. The CDR3 loop is CASSPRVSTGGETQYF. The CDR3 coding sequence is TGCGCCAGCAGCCCCCGAGTTAGCACGGGGGGGGAGACCCAGTACTTC.

The chain is built from TRBV4-3 and TRBJ2-7, with TRBD1 identical over 7 bases. Germline CDR1 is LGHNA and CDR2 is YSLEER. CDR3 length: 15 residues. V shed 3 bases and J 6 bases; nucleotides not matched to a gene: 11. CDR3 nucleotide sequence: TGCGCCAGCAGCCACCGACAGGGACCAAGGGGCGAGCAGTACTTC. It yields the protein CASSHRQGPRGEQYF.

CDR3 sequence (DNA): TGTGCCAGCAGCTTGGCGGGGGTAAAAGAGACCCAGTTCTTC. Translated, it gives CASSLAGVKETQFF. The chain combines TRBV7-2 with TRBJ2-1, with TRBD2 matching over 7 bases. CDR3 length equals 14 residues. The germline V gene encodes CDR1 SGHTA and CDR2 FQGNSA. V shed 3 bases and J 13 bases; nucleotides not matched to a gene: 12.

This chain links TRBV2 with TRBJ2-3; the D gene is possibly TRBD1 (6 bases). V lost 7 bases and J lost 0, with 23 bases in between. Germline V lookup: CDR1 SNHLY, CDR2 FYNNEI. CDR3 length: 18 residues. In DNA form, the CDR3 reads TGTGCCAGCAAGGGGGTCACACTCAGAGCTTACAGCACAGATACGCAGTATTTT. Translating it yields CASKGVTLRAYSTDTQYF.

This clonotype was detected only a few times. The CDR3 region is CASSFPATDTQYF. In DNA, the CDR3 is TGCGCCAGCAGCTTCCCAGCAACGGATACGCAGTATTTT. The chain carries TRBV5-1 and TRBJ2-3; the D is unclear. The germline V and J ends were trimmed by 2 bases and 6 bases, with 10 bases remaining between them. The CDR3 length is 13 residues. The germline V gene has CDR1 SGHRS and CDR2 YFSETQ.

The chain employs TRBV6-5 and TRBJ1-1; 9 nucleotides line up with TRBD1. Unmatched junction bases numbered 13, after V lost 6 bases and J lost 8 bases. The CDR3 sequence is 15 residues long. Germline CDR1 reads MNHEY; CDR2 reads SVGAGI. CDR3 sequence (DNA): TGTGCCAGCAGAGACGGGACAGGGAGGCGGAACGAAGCTTTCTTT. Translating gives CASRDGTGRRNEAFF.

The genes are TRBV9 and TRBJ2-6, with a possible D match to TRBD1 (6 bases). Germline values: CDR1 SGDLS, CDR2 YYNGEE. The CDR3 consists of 17 residues. The V and J ends lost 2 bases and 0 bases respectively, with 12 bases between them. Written as DNA, the CDR3 is TGTGCCAGCAGCGTTGGGACAACAGCCTCTGGGGCCAACGTCCTGACTTTC. This encodes CASSVGTTASGANVLTF.

The chain employs TRBV5-6 and TRBJ2-7; D perhaps matches TRBD1 (5 bases). The CDR3 consists of 15 residues. V shed 0 bases and J shed 3 bases, with 13 bases lying between them. Germline V gene lookup returns CDR1 SGHDT and CDR2 YYEEEE. The CDR3 nucleotides read TGTGCCAGCAGCTTGGACCCCACAGGCATCTACGAGCAGTACTTC. Its translation: CASSLDPTGIYEQYF.

The V gene is TRBV10-3, the J gene TRBJ2-4; TRBD2 aligns across 7 bases. The J call may be in error: the DNA end matches TRBJ2-7 better. CDR1 is ENHRY, CDR2 SYGVKD, per germline. The CDR3 runs to 16 residues. In DNA form, the CDR3 reads TGTGCCATCAGTGATTCGGGTAGCGGGCCAACCTACGAGCAGTACTTC. It encodes CAISDSGSGPTYEQYF.

The V gene is TRBV4-2, the J gene TRBJ1-5; D remains ambiguous. Germline lookup yields CDR1 LGHNA and CDR2 YNFKEQ. V gave up 3 bases and J gave up 5 bases, with 11 bases separating them. The CDR3 totals 14 residues. CDR3 region: CASSHQEGDQPQHF. As DNA, the CDR3 is TGTGCCAGCAGCCATCAAGAGGGAGATCAGCCCCAGCATTTT.